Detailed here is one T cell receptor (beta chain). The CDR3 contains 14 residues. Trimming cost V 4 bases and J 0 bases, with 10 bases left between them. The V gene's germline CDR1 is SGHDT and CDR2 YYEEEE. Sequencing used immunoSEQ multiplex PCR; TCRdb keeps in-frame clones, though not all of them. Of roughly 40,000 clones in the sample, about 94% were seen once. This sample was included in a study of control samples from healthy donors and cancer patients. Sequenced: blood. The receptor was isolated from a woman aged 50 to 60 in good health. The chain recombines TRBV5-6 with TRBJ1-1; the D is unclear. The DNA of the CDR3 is TGTGCCAGCAGCCCGGGGTCGATGAACACTGAAGCTTTCTTT. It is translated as CASSPGSMNTEAFF. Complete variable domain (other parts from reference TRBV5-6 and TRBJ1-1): DAGVTQSPTHLIKTRGQQVTLRCSPKSGHDTVSWYQQALGQGPQFIFQYYEEEERQRGNFPDRFSGHQFPNYSSELNVNALLLGDSALYLCASSPGSMNTEAFFGQGTRLTVV.